This T cell receptor (beta chain) emerged from a study of beta chain features in type 1 diabetes. Points from the study as a whole: Among patients, naive, central memory and Treg TCRB repertoires appeared more similar than among healthy donors.

This clone was recorded a few times. What it recognizes is unknown. The sequenced template was cDNA made from the entire isolated RNA. TCRdb's copy holds only in-frame clones and misses some; the assay was immunoSEQ multiplex PCR. The sample contains over 120,000 clones, about a tenth of which appear only once. Based on CD45RO/CCR7/CD25/CD127/CD95/CD27, CD4+ regulatory, stem cell-like memory, naive and central memory cells were sorted. Sequenced input: central memory CD4+ T cells from blood. This clonotype originated in a man between 18 and 35 years old in good health.

CDR3 sequence (DNA): TGTGCCAGCAGCGGATTTTTTCTGGAGGGAGATACGCAGTATTTT. Amino acids: CASSGFFLEGDTQYF. J is TRBJ2-3 and V is TRBV9, with D tentatively TRBD2 (6 bases). Trimming cost V 3 bases and J 5 bases, with 16 bases left between them. Germline CDR1 reads SGDLS; CDR2 reads YYNGEE. This CDR3 is built from 15 residues.